These 23 T cell receptor beta chains were all obtained from the same sample, sequenced in a study of shared clonotypes between healthy human individuals. Libraries were prepared by immunoSEQ multiplex PCR; TCRdb keeps only in-frame clonotypes and omits some of them. The sample carries about 500,000 clones, approximately 80% recorded once. Material: PBMCs. These receptors were collected from a woman between 35 and 50 years old in good health. Some clones in this sample may be carry-over from other donors' samples.

Notes on this clone: This same CDR3 is encoded by further DNA sequences in the sample. The V call is TRBV11-2, the J call TRBJ2-3; either TRBD1 or TRBD2 may fit D (5 bases each). The CDR3 length is 15 residues. The ends were cut back, 6 bases at V and 0 bases at J, with 13 bases in the middle. Germline lookup yields CDR1 SGHAT and CDR2 FQNNGV. In nucleotides, the CDR3 is TGTGCCAGCAGTCCTGGGGGACGTAGCACAGATACGCAGTATTTT. As protein: CASSPGGRSTDTQYF.

J is TRBJ2-5 and V is TRBV9; a weak D match, TRBD2 (5 bases). Germline-derived CDR1 and CDR2 are SGDLS and YYNGEE. This CDR3 has 14 residues. V lost 4 bases and J 3 bases, leaving 13 bases between the germline ends. CDR3 region: CASSTGVSEETQYF. CDR3 bases: TGTGCCAGCAGCACCGGGGTCTCGGAAGAGACCCAGTACTTC.

The chain has TRBV5-1 and TRBJ2-2; 9 bases align to TRBD1. V lost 4 bases and J lost 4; bases outside the gene matches: 5. This CDR3 spans 15 amino acids. Germline-derived CDR1 and CDR2 are SGHRS and YFSETQ. The CDR3 DNA is TGCGCCAGCAGCATAGGACAGGGGCGCACCGGGGAGCTGTTTTTT. This encodes CASSIGQGRTGELFF.

This clone was picked up one time. V usage is TRBV18 and J usage is TRBJ1-4; 8 nucleotides agree with TRBD1. This CDR3 spans 16 amino acids. Germline trimming cut 1 base from V and 0 bases from J; bases unmatched to any gene: 1. Germline V gene sequence: CDR1 KGHSH, CDR2 LQKENI. CDR3 DNA: TGTGCCAGCTCACCACGACAGGGGACAACTAATGAAAAACTGTTTTTT. Translated: CASSPRQGTTNEKLFF.

The chain recombines TRBV2 with TRBJ2-2, with D possibly TRBD2 on 6 matching bases. V was pared by 5 bases and J by 6 bases, with 13 bases between. The CDR3 is made up of 14 amino acids. The germline gives CDR1 SNHLY, CDR2 FYNNEI. For the CDR3, the DNA is TGTGCCAGCAGTCGGGACTGGGCCCCCGGGGAGCTGTTTTTT. This sequence encodes CASSRDWAPGELFF.

This sequence joins TRBV9 and TRBJ1-1; D unresolved. The germline gives CDR1 SGDLS, CDR2 YYNGEE. The CDR3 runs to 13 residues. V lost 4 bases to trimming and J lost 2 bases, with 9 bases between them. DNA for the CDR3: TGTGCCAGCAGCTACATTACTAACACTGAAGCTTTCTTT. Residues: CASSYITNTEAFF.

The V call is TRBV7-9, the J call TRBJ2-3, with D unclear. CDR1 is SEHNR and CDR2 is FQNEAQ in the germline V gene (reference sequence). The CDR3 loop spans 10 amino acids. The V and J ends lost 3 bases and 11 bases respectively, with 6 bases between them. CDR3 region: CASSLGMQYF. As DNA, the CDR3 is TGTGCCAGCAGCTTGGGGATGCAGTATTTT.

The chain combines TRBV19 with TRBJ1-3; D is unclear. Germline CDR1 is LNHDA and CDR2 is SQIVND (reference sequence). The CDR3 spans 13 residues. V lost 4 bases and J lost 4, with 8 bases in between. The CDR3, as DNA: TGTGCCAGTAGTACCAACACAGGAAACACCATATATTTT. Its translation: CASSTNTGNTIYF.

To note about this clone: Germline and junction disagree at one end, which may indicate a read error. In the same sample, other DNA sequences code for this CDR3. V gene TRBV2 combines with J gene TRBJ1-1, with a possible D match to TRBD1 (5 bases). CDR1 and CDR2 (germline): SNHLY, FYNNEI. This CDR3 is built from 14 residues. DNA for the CDR3: TGCGCCAGCAGACTTCAGGGCCTGAACACTGAAGCTTTCTTT. It specifies CASRLQGLNTEAFF.

This clone was observed a few times. Given a much more abundant clone one base away, this may be a read error. Other DNA sequences in this specimen translate into the identical CDR3. V gene TRBV27 combines with J gene TRBJ1-4; 10 bases are shared with TRBD1. CDR3 length: 16 amino acids. Germline V gene sequence: CDR1 MNHEY, CDR2 SMNVEV (reference sequence). CDR3 residues: CASSTTGGLTNEKLFF. The CDR3 DNA sequence: TGTGCCAGCAGTACGACAGGGGGCCTAACTAATGAAAAGCTGTTTTTT. The complete variable domain, with remaining parts taken from reference TRBV27 and TRBJ1-4, reads EAQVTQNPRYLITVTGKKLTVTCSQNMNHEYMSWYRQDPGLGLRQIYYSMNVEVTDKGDVPEGYKVSRKEKRNFPLILESPSPNQTSLYFCASSTTGGLTNEKLFFGSGTQLSVL.

This clone was detected many times. The same CDR3 can be traced to other DNA sequences in this sample. J is TRBJ2-7 and V is TRBV13; tentatively, D is TRBD1 or TRBD2 (5 bases each). Trimming removed 5 bases at V and 0 bases at J, with 11 bases between. CDR1 PRHDT and CDR2 FYEKMQ come from the germline V gene (reference sequence). The CDR3 has 14 residues. The CDR3 here is CASSLGVPSYEQYF. The CDR3 DNA sequence: TGTGCCAGCAGCCTGGGGGTCCCCTCCTACGAGCAGTACTTC.

This rearrangement joins TRBV7-7 to TRBJ1-2; D might be TRBD1 (6 bases). CDR1 is SSHAT, CDR2 FNYEAQ, per germline (reference sequence). With 0 bases removed from V and 6 bases from J, the gap between germline ends came to 17 bases. CDR3 length: 16 residues. CDR3 in amino acids: CASSLARGDIRDGYTF. For the CDR3, the DNA is TGTGCCAGCAGCTTAGCTAGAGGGGACATAAGGGATGGCTACACCTTC.

The rearrangement joins TRBV30 to TRBJ2-3; D not certain. CDR3 size: 12 residues. Trimming shortened V by 2 bases and J by 4 bases, and 7 bases separated the two germline ends. CDR1 and CDR2 (germline): GTSNPN, SVGIG (reference sequence). CDR3 loop: CAWSPAPDTQYF. DNA of the CDR3: TGTGCCTGGAGTCCCGCCCCAGATACGCAGTATTTT.

The V and J genes are TRBV5-1 and TRBJ2-7; possible D gene TRBD2, 6 bases. Trimming left V 0 bases short and J 3 bases short, with 16 bases between. Germline V CDR1 and CDR2: SGHRS, YFSETQ. This CDR3 is built from 16 residues. The CDR3 bases are TGCGCCAGCAGCTTGGTGTTCTCCGGGAGTAACTACGAGCAGTACTTC. It codes for CASSLVFSGSNYEQYF.

This clone was observed a single time. This rearrangement joins TRBV7-2 to TRBJ1-3, with D unresolved. Germline-derived CDR1 and CDR2 are SGHTA and FQGNSA. The CDR3 runs 15 residues. V was pared by 0 bases and J by 2 bases, with 8 bases between. CDR3 sequence reads: CASSLALGPGNTIYF. In DNA form, the CDR3 reads TGTGCCAGCAGCTTAGCGTTGGGTCCTGGAAACACCATATATTTT.

The V gene is TRBV5-1, the J gene TRBJ1-1; D uncertain. The germline gives CDR1 SGHRS, CDR2 YFSETQ. V lost 1 base and J lost 4, with 14 bases in between. This CDR3 contains 15 residues. CDR3 residues: CASSLLLGRSTEAFF. In DNA, the CDR3 is TGCGCCAGCAGCTTGCTTCTGGGCAGGAGCACTGAAGCTTTCTTT.

The chain is built from TRBV5-2 and TRBJ1-1. TRBV5-2 is listed as a pseudogene. This CDR3 has 13 amino acids. The CDR3 spells CASSFSENTEAFF. The CDR3 nucleotides are TGTGCCAGCAGCTTTTCCGAGAACACTGAAGCTTTCTTT.

This sequence joins TRBV29-1 and TRBJ1-4; D call uncertain. This CDR3 has 14 amino acids. V was cut by 7 bases and J by 0 bases, with 12 bases left in between. In germline, CDR1 is SQVTM, CDR2 ANQGSEA. CDR3 sequence: CSAAAGPTNEKLFF. CDR3 nucleotides: TGCAGCGCCGCCGCAGGACCAACTAATGAAAAACTGTTTTTT.

This clone was seen once. This chain joins TRBV4-3 and TRBJ2-7; 15 bases are a match to TRBD2. This CDR3 comprises 17 residues. Germline assignment: CDR1 LGHNA and CDR2 YSLEER. V shed 1 base, J shed 2 bases, and the junction held 3 bases outside the gene matches. CDR3 amino acids: CASSQGGLAGGTYEQYF. CDR3 DNA: TGCGCCAGCAGCCAAGGCGGACTAGCGGGAGGGACCTACGAGCAGTACTTC.

The table lists this clone with a few counts. The chain has TRBV29-1 and TRBJ2-1; tentative D call: TRBD2 (6 bases). V was clipped by 3 bases and J by 6 bases, with 18 bases between them. The CDR3 is 15 residues long. CDR1 and CDR2 (germline): SQVTM, ANQGSEA. CDR3 in DNA: TGCAGCGTTGACCGGCCCGAGGCGGGGTTCAATGAGCAGTTCTTC. Translation gives CSVDRPEAGFNEQFF.

This sequence joins TRBV13 and TRBJ2-7, with 10 bases identical to TRBD2. The ends lost 4 bases at V and 2 bases at J; junction bases unmatched: 2. Germline V gene lookup returns CDR1 PRHDT and CDR2 FYEKMQ (reference sequence). This CDR3 spans 14 amino acids. In nucleotides, the CDR3 is TGTGCCAGCAGCTCGGGACTAGCGACCTACGAGCAGTACTTC. Its translation: CASSSGLATYEQYF.

The chain carries TRBV6-4 and TRBJ2-3, with D unresolved. CDR3 length: 14 residues. The germline V gene encodes CDR1 MRHNA and CDR2 SNTAGT. Trimming removed 3 bases at V and 4 bases at J, with 11 bases between. CDR3 amino acids: CASSENLSADTQYF. Written as DNA, the CDR3 is TGTGCCAGCAGTGAGAACCTGTCCGCAGATACGCAGTATTTT.

V usage is TRBV19 and J usage is TRBJ2-1, with 15 positions matching TRBD2. The CDR3 covers 16 residues. Germline CDR1 LNHDA, CDR2 SQIVND (reference sequence). V trimming: 4 bases; J trimming: 6 bases; junction bases outside the gene matches: 4. CDR3 DNA: TGTGCCAGTAGTAAGGGACTAGCGGGAGGTAGCAATGAGCAGTTCTTC. Residues: CASSKGLAGGSNEQFF.